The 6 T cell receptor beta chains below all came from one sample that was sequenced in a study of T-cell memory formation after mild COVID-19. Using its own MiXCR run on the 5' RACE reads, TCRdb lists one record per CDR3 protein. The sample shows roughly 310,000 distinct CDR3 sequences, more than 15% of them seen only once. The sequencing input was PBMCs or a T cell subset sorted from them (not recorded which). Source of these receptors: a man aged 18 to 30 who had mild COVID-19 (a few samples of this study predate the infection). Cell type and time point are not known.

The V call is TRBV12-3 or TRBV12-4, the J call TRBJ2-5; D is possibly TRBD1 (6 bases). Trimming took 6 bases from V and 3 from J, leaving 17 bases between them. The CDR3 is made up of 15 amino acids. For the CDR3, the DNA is TGTGCCAGCAGCCCAACCGACAGGAGCGAAGAGACCCAGTACTTC. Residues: CASSPTDRSEETQYF.

The DNA of the CDR3 is TGTGCCAGCAGTGATACAGGGAATCAGCCCCAGCATTTT. It specifies CASSDTGNQPQHF. This sequence joins TRBV12-3 or TRBV12-4 and TRBJ1-5, with a tentative D call TRBD1 (6 bases). The CDR3 spans 13 residues. V lost 5 bases, J lost 4 bases, and 9 bases lay in between.

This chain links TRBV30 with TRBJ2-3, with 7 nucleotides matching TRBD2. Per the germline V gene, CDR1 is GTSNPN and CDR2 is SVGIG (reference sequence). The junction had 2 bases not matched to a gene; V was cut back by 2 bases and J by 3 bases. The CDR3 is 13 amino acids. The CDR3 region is CAWSPGGTDTQYF. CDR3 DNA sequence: TGTGCCTGGAGTCCGGGGGGAACAGATACGCAGTATTTT.

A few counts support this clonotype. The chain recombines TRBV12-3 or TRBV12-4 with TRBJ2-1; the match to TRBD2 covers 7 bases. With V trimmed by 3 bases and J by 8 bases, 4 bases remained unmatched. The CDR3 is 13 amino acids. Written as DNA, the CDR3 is TGTGCCAGCAGTTTGGGGAGGGAAGATGAGCAGTTCTTC. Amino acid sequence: CASSLGREDEQFF.

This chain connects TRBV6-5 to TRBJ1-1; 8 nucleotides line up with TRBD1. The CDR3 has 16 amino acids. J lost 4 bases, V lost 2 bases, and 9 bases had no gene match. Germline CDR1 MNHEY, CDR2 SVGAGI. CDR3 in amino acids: CASSYGTGGGGTEAFF. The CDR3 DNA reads TGTGCCAGCAGTTACGGGACAGGTGGAGGAGGCACTGAAGCTTTCTTT.

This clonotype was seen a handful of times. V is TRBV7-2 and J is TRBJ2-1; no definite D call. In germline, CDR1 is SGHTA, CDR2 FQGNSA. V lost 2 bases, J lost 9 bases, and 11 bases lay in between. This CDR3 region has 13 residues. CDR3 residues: CASSLIILIEQFF. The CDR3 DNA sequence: TGTGCCAGCAGCTTAATTATATTAATTGAGCAGTTCTTC.